Each of the 14 T cell receptor beta chains below was sequenced from the same sample in a study of T-cell memory formation after mild COVID-19. Via MiXCR, TCRdb re-called the 5' RACE reads, giving one row per CDR3 protein. The sample carries approximately 410,000 distinct CDR3 sequences, 20% to 30% recorded once. The sequenced sample consisted of PBMCs or a T cell subset sorted from them (not recorded which). These receptor sequences come from an adult woman who had mild COVID-19 (a few samples of this study predate the infection). Cell type and time point are not known.

The gene calls are TRBV7-6 and TRBJ2-1; D is possibly TRBD2 (7 bases). Germline V gene sequence: CDR1 SGHVS, CDR2 FNYEAQ. CDR3 length: 15 residues. Trimming removed 4 bases from V and 5 bases from J, with 15 bases in between. CDR3 nucleotides: TGTGCCAGCAGCTCCCCCCGAGGGGGGGACAATGAGCAGTTCTTC. Its translation: CASSSPRGGDNEQFF.

This clonotype was counted a few times. The V and J genes are TRBV2 and TRBJ2-1, with no clear D. In germline, CDR1 is SNHLY, CDR2 FYNNEI. This CDR3 spans 13 amino acids. Trimming removed 0 bases at V and 10 bases at J, with 10 bases between. Here the CDR3 reads CASSEAPADEQFF. CDR3 coding DNA: TGTGCCAGCAGTGAAGCGCCTGCTGACGAGCAGTTCTTC. The whole variable domain, filled in from reference TRBV2 and TRBJ2-1, reads EPEVTQTPSHQVTQMGQEVILRCVPISNHLYFYWYRQILGQKVEFLVSFYNNEISEKSEIFDDQFSVERPDGSNFTLKIRSTKLEDSAMYFCASSEAPADEQFFGPGTRLTVL.

The V call is TRBV29-1, the J call TRBJ1-1; no clear D. CDR3 length equals 13 residues. From germline, CDR1 is SQVTM and CDR2 ANQGSEA. Trimming removed 4 bases at V and 0 bases at J, with 9 bases between. The CDR3 loop is CSVGAGMNTEAFF. Here the CDR3 DNA reads TGCAGCGTTGGGGCAGGAATGAACACTGAAGCTTTCTTT.

The chain has TRBV7-6 and TRBJ2-7; 8 bases agree with TRBD1. V dropped 0 bases and J dropped 7; count of bases not matched to a gene: 8. The CDR3 is 15 residues long. Germline assignment: CDR1 SGHVS and CDR2 FNYEAQ. The CDR3 sequence: CASSLAGQGAFEQYF. The CDR3 DNA reads as TGTGCCAGCAGCTTAGCGGGGCAGGGGGCGTTTGAGCAGTACTTC.

This clonotype has a handful of counts. CDR3: CASSLTAVRGYTF. As DNA, the CDR3 is TGTGCCAGCAGTCTAACAGCGGTTCGGGGCTACACCTTC. The chain combines TRBV28 with TRBJ1-2; D unresolved. This CDR3 region has 13 residues. Germline CDR1 MDHEN, CDR2 SYDVKM. V lost 5 bases, J lost 8 bases, and 15 bases lay in between.

The table lists this clonotype with a few counts. The chain links TRBV20-1 to TRBJ2-3, with 8 positions matching TRBD2. Germline V gives CDR1 DFQATT, CDR2 SNEGSKA (reference sequence). Losses at the gene ends were 5 bases for V and 2 bases for J; bases not matched to a gene: 9. The CDR3 extends over 15 amino acids. The CDR3 spells CSALARGVLTDTQYF. The CDR3, as DNA: TGCAGTGCTTTAGCGCGGGGGGTGCTCACAGATACGCAGTATTTT.

The chain carries TRBV5-1 and TRBJ1-2, with a tentative D call TRBD1 (6 bases). This CDR3 comprises 18 residues. Between the trimmed V and J ends, which lost 4 bases and 4 bases, there was a span of 26 bases. Germline loops: CDR1 SGHRS, CDR2 YFSETQ. CDR3 loop: CASSVTGTPTRFGYGYTF. In nucleotides, the CDR3 is TGCGCCAGCAGCGTTACCGGGACACCAACGAGGTTCGGCTATGGCTACACCTTC.

This clonotype was counted a few times. This chain links TRBV4-2 with TRBJ1-5, with 8 bases lining up with TRBD1. V was pared by 0 bases and J by 4 bases, with 5 bases of the junction left unmatched. The CDR3 covers 16 residues. Germline loops: CDR1 LGHNA, CDR2 YNFKEQ. This CDR3 reads CASSQESRTGNQPQHF. The CDR3 DNA reads as TGTGCCAGCAGCCAAGAAAGTAGGACAGGGAATCAGCCCCAGCATTTT.

The chain links TRBV12-3 or TRBV12-4 to TRBJ2-5; 14 nucleotides agree with TRBD2. V lost 5 bases and J lost 5; bases outside the gene matches: 7. This CDR3 region has 16 residues. Here the CDR3 DNA reads TGTGCCAGCAGTCGCGGACTAGCGGGGGGATCCGAGACCCAGTACTTC. Its translation: CASSRGLAGGSETQYF.

This clonotype was detected a few times. The genes are TRBV10-3 and TRBJ2-3; TRBD2 might be the D (5 bases). Trimming took off 5 bases at V and 1 base at J, with 10 bases between the two ends. From germline, CDR1 is ENHRY and CDR2 SYGVKD. The CDR3 is 14 amino acids. The CDR3 is CAISSEEGTDTQYF. The CDR3, as DNA: TGTGCCATCAGTAGCGAGGAGGGCACAGATACGCAGTATTTT.

The genes are TRBV30 and TRBJ1-2, with 9 bases fitting TRBD1. CDR1 is GTSNPN and CDR2 is SVGIG in the germline V gene (reference sequence). V lost 2 bases and J lost 11; bases outside the gene matches: 6. The CDR3 loop spans 12 amino acids. CDR3 in DNA: TGTGCCTGGAGTCCCGGGACAGGGAATTACACCTTC. Its protein product is CAWSPGTGNYTF.

J is TRBJ2-1 and V is TRBV4-1, with 9 bases fitting TRBD1. CDR1 is MGHRA and CDR2 is YSYEKL in the germline V gene. The CDR3 runs 14 residues. V dropped 5 bases and J dropped 4; count of bases not matched to a gene: 3. The DNA for the CDR3 is TGCGCCAGCAGCGACGGGACAGGGTACAATGAGCAGTTCTTC. It yields the protein CASSDGTGYNEQFF.

The DNA of the CDR3 is TGTGCCAGCAGCTTTGGAGAGGACTATGGCTACACCTTC. Translating gives CASSFGEDYGYTF. The chain is built from TRBV7-8 and TRBJ1-2; no definite D call. Germline CDR1 SGHVS, CDR2 FQNEAQ. The CDR3 is made up of 13 amino acids. V lost 3 bases and J 3 bases, leaving 8 bases between the germline ends.

This rearrangement joins TRBV18 to TRBJ2-7; D is perhaps TRBD1 (6 bases). Per the germline V gene, CDR1 is KGHSH and CDR2 is LQKENI. This CDR3 comprises 13 residues. V lost 2 bases to trimming and J lost 5 bases, with 10 bases between them. This CDR3 is CASSPNRENEQYF. The CDR3 region has the DNA TGTGCCAGCTCACCAAACAGGGAAAACGAGCAGTACTTC.